The 8 T cell receptor beta chains given below trace back to one sample, sequenced in a study of T-cell memory formation after mild COVID-19. TCRdb used MiXCR to reprocess the 5' RACE reads, holding one entry per CDR3 protein. This table has about 390,000 distinct CDR3 sequences, about a sixth appearing once. Sample: PBMCs or a T cell subset sorted from them (not recorded which). All receptors derive from a man younger than 30 who had mild COVID-19 (a few samples of this study predate the infection). Cell type and time point are not known.

The chain links TRBV10-3 to TRBJ2-3, with D uncertain. V lost 6 bases, J lost 3 bases, and 10 bases lay in between. The CDR3 covers 13 residues. CDR1 ENHRY and CDR2 SYGVKD come from the germline V gene. CDR3 sequence reads: CAISTSGTDTQYF. In DNA form, the CDR3 reads TGTGCCATCAGCACCTCCGGGACAGATACGCAGTATTTT.

The chain uses TRBV6-6 and TRBJ2-3; D possibly matches TRBD1 or TRBD2 (5 bases each). From germline, CDR1 is MNHNY and CDR2 SVGAGI (reference sequence). Trimming removed 2 bases from V and 8 bases from J, with 17 bases in between. The CDR3 consists of 15 residues. The CDR3 nucleotides are TGTGCCAGCAGTTACATAGGGACCGGCGAGGGTACGCAGTATTTT. This encodes CASSYIGTGEGTQYF.

The chain joins TRBV12-3 or TRBV12-4 to TRBJ2-1; D possibly corresponds to TRBD1 (6 bases). This CDR3 region has 13 residues. V was cut by 5 bases and J by 8 bases, with 13 bases left in between. CDR3: CASSQGQIHEQFF. The CDR3 nucleotides are TGTGCCAGCAGTCAAGGACAGATCCATGAGCAGTTCTTC.

This clonotype has only a few counts. The chain employs TRBV6-2 or TRBV6-3 and TRBJ2-1; 8 bases agree with TRBD1. Looked up from germline, CDR1 is MNHEY and CDR2 is SVGEGT. The V gene end was trimmed by 6 bases and the J gene end by 9 bases; junction bases not matched to a gene: 7. The CDR3 sequence is 13 residues long. The CDR3 sequence is CASRLQGAVEQFF. Written as DNA, the CDR3 is TGTGCCAGCAGACTCCAGGGGGCGGTTGAGCAGTTCTTC.

This clonotype has only a few counts. This chain's CDR3 is CASSSGTDSGNTIYF. The CDR3 bases are TGCGCCAGCAGCTCCGGGACAGACTCTGGAAACACCATATATTTT. The chain employs TRBV5-1 and TRBJ1-3; 7 bases are shared with TRBD1. After removal of 3 bases from V and 0 bases from J, the junction contained 3 bases not matched to a gene. The CDR3 spans 15 residues. Germline V gene data show CDR1 as SGHRS and CDR2 as YFSETQ.

This clonotype turned up a few times. The chain has TRBV7-9 and TRBJ1-1; D is uncertain. CDR3 length equals 14 residues. The V end was cut by 3 bases, the J end by 1 base, with 9 bases between. Germline lookup yields CDR1 SEHNR and CDR2 FQNEAQ (reference sequence). This CDR3 is CASSLTLPNTEAFF. In DNA form, the CDR3 reads TGTGCCAGCAGCTTGACACTCCCGAACACTGAAGCTTTCTTT. Drawing the rest from reference TRBV7-9 and TRBJ1-1, the complete variable domain is DTGVSQNPRHKITKRGQNVTFRCDPISEHNRLYWYRQTLGQGPEFLTYFQNEAQLEKSRLLSDRFSAERPKGSFSTLEIQRTEQGDSAMYLCASSLTLPNTEAFFGQGTRLTVV.

In its sample, this clonotype was seen a few times. This chain joins TRBV4-3 and TRBJ2-6, with 7 bases that match TRBD2. Germline CDR1 and CDR2: LGHNA and YSLEER. The trim removed 4 bases at V and 0 bases at J, leaving 3 bases unmatched. The CDR3 length is 16 residues. CDR3 sequence reads: CASSPSGVSGANVLTF. CDR3 sequence (DNA): TGCGCCAGCAGCCCAAGCGGGGTCTCTGGGGCCAACGTCCTGACTTTC.

This clonotype came up a few times. The rearrangement uses TRBV5-1 and TRBJ2-7, with 11 positions matching TRBD2. The CDR3 is 17 residues long. The J segment lost 4 bases and the V segment lost 7 bases, leaving 16 bases of the junction unmatched. The germline V gene has CDR1 SGHRS and CDR2 YFSETQ. The CDR3 here is CASQPSSRTSGLYEQYF. The CDR3 bases are TGCGCCAGCCAACCCTCCTCCCGGACTAGCGGGTTATACGAGCAGTACTTC.